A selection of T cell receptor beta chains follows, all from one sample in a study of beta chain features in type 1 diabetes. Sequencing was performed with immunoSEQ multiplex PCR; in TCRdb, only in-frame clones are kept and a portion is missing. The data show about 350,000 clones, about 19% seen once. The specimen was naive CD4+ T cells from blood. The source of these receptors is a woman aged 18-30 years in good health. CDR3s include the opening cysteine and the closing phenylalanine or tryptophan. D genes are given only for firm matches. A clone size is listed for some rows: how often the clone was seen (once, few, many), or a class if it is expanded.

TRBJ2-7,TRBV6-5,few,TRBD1,TGTGCCAGCAGTTACATAGGGACAGGGGATCGGGGGCAGTACTTC,CASSYIGTGDRGQYF
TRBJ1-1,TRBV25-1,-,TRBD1,TGTGCCAGCAGTGTGACAGGGTCCACTGAAGCTTTCTTT,CASSVTGSTEAFF
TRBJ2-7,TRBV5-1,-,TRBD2,TGCGCCAGCAGCCCGGGAGGCCCGGGCTCCTACGAGCAGTACTTC,CASSPGGPGSYEQYF
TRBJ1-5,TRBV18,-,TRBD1,TGTGCCAGCTCACGGACAGGGCCCAATCAGCCCCAGCATTTT,CASSRTGPNQPQHF
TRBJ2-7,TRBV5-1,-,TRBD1,TGCGCCAGCAGCTCAACCCTCGGGACAGGGAACGAGCAGTACTTC,CASSSTLGTGNEQYF
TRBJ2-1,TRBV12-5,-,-,TGTGCTAGTGGTAGCAACTCCTACAATGAGCAGTTCTTC,CASGSNSYNEQFF
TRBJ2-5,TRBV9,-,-,TGTGCCAGCACCGAACAGGGATGGGGGACCCAGTACTTC,CASTEQGWGTQYF
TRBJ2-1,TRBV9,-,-,TGTGCCAGCAGCGTATCGACAGGCTCCTACAATGAGCAGTTCTTC,CASSVSTGSYNEQFF
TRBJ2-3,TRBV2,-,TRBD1,TGTGCCAGCTCCTCGAGGACAGGGGCAGCAGATACGCAGTATTTT,CASSSRTGAADTQYF
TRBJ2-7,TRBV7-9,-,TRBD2,TGTGCCAGCAGCCTCCTACTCGGGGGAGGGAGCTACGAGCAGTACTTC,CASSLLLGGGSYEQYF
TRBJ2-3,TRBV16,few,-,TGTGCCAGCAGCCAAGACACAGGGCCCACAGATACGCAGTATTTT,CASSQDTGPTDTQYF
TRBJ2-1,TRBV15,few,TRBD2,TGTGCCACCAGCAGAGATCGGAGCGGGAGGGACGTTCTCAACTCCTACAATGAGCAGTTCTTC,CATSRDRSGRDVLNSYNEQFF
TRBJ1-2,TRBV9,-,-,TGTGCCAGCACCAAAACAGGGAACTATGGCTACACCTTC,CASTKTGNYGYTF
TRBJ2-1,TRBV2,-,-,TGTGCCAGCAGTGCTGGGAGCTCCTACAATGAGCAGTTCTTC,CASSAGSSYNEQFF
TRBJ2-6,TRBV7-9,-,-,TGTGCCAGCAGCTCTCCGTCGTCTGGGGCCAACGTCCTGACTTTC,CASSSPSSGANVLTF
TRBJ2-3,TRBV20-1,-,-,TGCAGTGCTAGACTAGGTGATACGCAGTATTTT,CSARLGDTQYF
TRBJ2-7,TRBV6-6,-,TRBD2,TGTGCCAGCAGTTACGATGCTAGCGGGAGGGCCGAGCAGTACTTC,CASSYDASGRAEQYF
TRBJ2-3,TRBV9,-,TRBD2,TGTGCCAGCAGTGCAGGACTAGCGGGGGACACAGATACGCAGTATTTT,CASSAGLAGDTDTQYF
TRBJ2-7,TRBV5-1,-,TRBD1,TGCGCCAGCAGCCCCACAGGGGGTTTATACGAGCAGTACTTC,CASSPTGGLYEQYF
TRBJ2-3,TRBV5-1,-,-,TGCGCCAGCAGCTTGATAAGCACAGATACGCAGTATTTT,CASSLISTDTQYF
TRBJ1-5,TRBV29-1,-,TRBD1,TGCAGCGTTGTGGTGGGGACAGGACTTTATAGCAATCAGCCCCAGCATTTT,CSVVVGTGLYSNQPQHF
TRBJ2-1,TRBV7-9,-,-,TGTGCCAGCAGATCAGGCAATGAGCAGTTCTTC,CASRSGNEQFF
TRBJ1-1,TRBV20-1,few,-,TGCAGTCCCGAGGGGAACACTGAAGCTTTCTTT,CSPEGNTEAFF
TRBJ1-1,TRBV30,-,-,TGTGCCTGGCTCTCCAGGGTTGTTAGGACTGAAGCTTTCTTT,CAWLSRVVRTEAFF
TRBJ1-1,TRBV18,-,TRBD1,TGTGCCAGCTCACCCCGACAGGGGAGTGTCACTGAAGCTTTCTTT,CASSPRQGSVTEAFF
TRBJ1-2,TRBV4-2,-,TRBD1,TGTGCCAGCAGCCAAGTGGCGGGGGACAGGGGTGGCGGCTACACCTTC,CASSQVAGDRGGGYTF
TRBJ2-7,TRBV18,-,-,TGTGCCAGCTCACCACCCAGCTCCTACGAGCAGTACTTC,CASSPPSSYEQYF
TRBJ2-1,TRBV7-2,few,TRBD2,TGTGCCAGCAGCTCTAGCGGGGGGGCCTTCAATGAGCAGTTCTTC,CASSSSGGAFNEQFF
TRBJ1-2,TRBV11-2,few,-,TGTGCCAGCAGCTTAGATAGCAGCTATGGCTACACCTTC,CASSLDSSYGYTF
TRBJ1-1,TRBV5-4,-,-,TGTGCCAGCAGCTTGAGACAGATGAACACTGAAGCTTTCTTT,CASSLRQMNTEAFF
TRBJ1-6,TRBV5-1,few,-,TGCGCCAGCAGCACCGGCCAGGATTCACCCCTCCACTTT,CASSTGQDSPLHF
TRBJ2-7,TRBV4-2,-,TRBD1,TGTGCCAGCAGCCGGGGACAGGGCTCCTACGAGCAGTACTTC,CASSRGQGSYEQYF
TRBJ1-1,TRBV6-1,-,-,TGTGCCAGCAGTGAACGGAGCACTGAAGCTTTCTTT,CASSERSTEAFF
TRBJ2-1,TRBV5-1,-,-,TGCGCCAGCAGCCGTACCGAGAGCTCCTACAATGAGCAGTTCTTC,CASSRTESSYNEQFF
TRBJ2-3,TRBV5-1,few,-,TGCGCCAGCAGCTTGGTACCGAGTCCCAGCACAGATACGCAGTATTTT,CASSLVPSPSTDTQYF
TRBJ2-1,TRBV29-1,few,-,TGCAGCGCCCAAAGTGGGGGGAGGCAACTAATCGAGCAGTTCTTC,CSAQSGGRQLIEQFF
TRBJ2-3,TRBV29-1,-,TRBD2,TGCAGCGTCGAGGTTAGCGGGGGGCCCACAGATACGCAGTATTTT,CSVEVSGGPTDTQYF
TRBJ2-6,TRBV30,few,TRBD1,TGTGCCTGGAGTCAACAGGGGGCTGGGGCCAACGTCCTGACTTTC,CAWSQQGAGANVLTF
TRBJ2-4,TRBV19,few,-,TGTGCCAGTAGTATCAACCGACAGGCCCCCCGTCACATTCAGTACTTC,CASSINRQAPRHIQYF
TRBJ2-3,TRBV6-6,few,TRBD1,TGTGCCAGCAGTGACAGGGGGACAGATACGCAGTATTTT,CASSDRGTDTQYF
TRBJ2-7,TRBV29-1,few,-,TGCAGCGTTCTTAGGACTCCCTACGAGCAGTACTTC,CSVLRTPYEQYF
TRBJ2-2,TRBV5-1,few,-,TGCGCCAGCAGCTTGGAGCAGAACACCGGGGAGCTGTTTTTT,CASSLEQNTGELFF
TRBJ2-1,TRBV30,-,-,TGTGCCTGGAGTGGTAGACGGGGGATCTACAATGAGCAGTTCTTC,CAWSGRRGIYNEQFF
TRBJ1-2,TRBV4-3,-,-,TGCGCCAGCAGCCAAGATGCATTCCGGACCGGAGGCTATGGCTACACCTTC,CASSQDAFRTGGYGYTF
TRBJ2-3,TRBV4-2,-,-,TGTGCCAGCAGCCAAGCCCGAGATACGCAGTATTTT,CASSQARDTQYF
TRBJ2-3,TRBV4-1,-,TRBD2,TGCGCCAGCAGCCAAGATGGGCTAGCGGGGGGTCCGGATACGCAGTATTTT,CASSQDGLAGGPDTQYF
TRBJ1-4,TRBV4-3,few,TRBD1,TGCGCCAGCAGCCCGACAGGGGGCGGTGAAAAACTGTTTTTT,CASSPTGGGEKLFF
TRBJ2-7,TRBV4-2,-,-,TGTGCCAGCAGCCAAGCACGGGACACAGCCTACGAGCAGTACTTC,CASSQARDTAYEQYF
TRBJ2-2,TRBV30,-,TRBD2,TGTGCTTCCCGAGCGGGGCCCTCGAACACCGGGGAGCTGTTTTTT,CASRAGPSNTGELFF